The 20 T cell receptor beta chains presented below share a single source sample, sequenced in a study of T cell changes during pregnancy in multiple sclerosis (dated by TCRdb to the late 2010s). Libraries came from the immunoSEQ multiplex PCR assay. What TCRdb holds here is the immuneACCESS table cut down to in-frame rearrangements. Part of the clones is not present; checked against another copy, under half of the missing clones reflect an unresolved V gene, and the others are unexplained. The sample data list around 42,000 clones, and over 80% of these were observed just once. The top ten constitute 5.2% of the sample. The sample in question was peripheral blood, obtained in the first trimester of pregnancy. These TCRs come from a female donor in good health, enrolled as a control in a pregnancy study.

The chain has TRBV30 and TRBJ2-7, with D uncertain. This CDR3 region has 10 residues. The V end was cut by 4 bases, the J end by 6 bases, with 7 bases between. Germline V gives CDR1 GTSNPN, CDR2 SVGIG (reference sequence). DNA for the CDR3: TGTGCCTGGACCCCGGGCGAGCAGTACTTC. It translates to CAWTPGEQYF. The whole variable domain, filled in from reference TRBV30 and TRBJ2-7, reads SQTIHQWPATLVQPVGSPLSLECTVEGTSNPNLYWYRQAAGRGLQLLFYSVGIGQISSEVPQNLSASRPQDRQFILSSKKLLLSDSGFYLCAWTPGEQYFGPGTRLTVT.

The V call is TRBV7-3, the J call TRBJ2-7; D remains ambiguous. This CDR3 contains 13 residues. Trimming shortened V by 2 bases and J by 3 bases, and 8 bases separated the two germline ends. In germline, CDR1 is SGHTA, CDR2 FQGTGA. The CDR3 DNA is TGTGCCAGCAGCTTAGCGGCACACTACGAGCAGTACTTC. This codes for CASSLAAHYEQYF.

The rearrangement links TRBV9 to TRBJ2-1; 10 bases map to TRBD2. Germline V CDR1 and CDR2: SGDLS, YYNGEE. CDR3 length: 17 residues. Trimming at V came to 0 bases and at J to 4 bases, leaving 7 bases not matched to a gene. CDR3 residues: CASSVEAGGPGYNEQFF. The CDR3 DNA reads TGTGCCAGCAGCGTAGAAGCGGGAGGGCCGGGTTACAATGAGCAGTTCTTC.

This rearrangement joins TRBV19 to TRBJ2-7; the match to TRBD2 covers 8 bases. Per the germline V gene, CDR1 is LNHDA and CDR2 is SQIVND (reference sequence). CDR3 length: 15 amino acids. The trim removed 4 bases at V and 0 bases at J, leaving 5 bases unmatched. The CDR3 protein is CASSNSGKSSYEQYF. For the CDR3, the DNA is TGTGCCAGTAGTAATAGCGGGAAGAGCTCCTACGAGCAGTACTTC.

This clone was found once. The chain uses TRBV29-1 and TRBJ2-7; D call uncertain. Germline CDR1 is SQVTM and CDR2 is ANQGSEA. V lost 6 bases, J lost 2 bases, and 8 bases lay in between. The CDR3 runs to 11 residues. The CDR3 is CSVRITYEQYF. In DNA, the CDR3 is TGCAGCGTCAGAATAACCTACGAGCAGTACTTC.

This sequence joins TRBV19 and TRBJ2-1; 10 positions agree with TRBD2. This CDR3 is built from 20 residues. Looked up from germline, CDR1 is LNHDA and CDR2 is SQIVND (reference sequence). V gave up 5 bases and J gave up 0 bases; unmatched junction bases: 16. The CDR3 spells CASSPQPPTSGPSSYNEQFF. For the CDR3, the DNA is TGTGCCAGTAGTCCTCAACCCCCGACTAGCGGGCCGAGCTCCTACAATGAGCAGTTCTTC.

The V gene is TRBV28, the J gene TRBJ1-2; D possibly corresponds to TRBD1 (6 bases). This CDR3 contains 13 residues. Trimming took 1 base from V and 8 from J, leaving 11 bases between them. CDR1 MDHEN and CDR2 SYDVKM come from the germline V gene. The CDR3 nucleotides are TGTGCCAGCAGTTTATCAGGGGAGAAGGGCTACACCTTC. Its translation is CASSLSGEKGYTF.

This clone was detected many times. This chain joins TRBV12-5 and TRBJ1-1; no firm D call. The V end lost 6 bases, the J end lost 1 base, and 9 bases lay between the germline ends. The V gene's germline CDR1 is LGHNT and CDR2 FRNRAP. CDR3 size: 13 residues. The CDR3 nucleotides read TGTGCTAGTGGGAGGGTAGAGAACACTGAAGCTTTCTTT. Translated, it gives CASGRVENTEAFF.

This chain links TRBV7-2 with TRBJ2-5; TRBD2 aligns across 8 bases. V shed 1 base and J 1 base; nucleotides not matched to a gene: 5. The length of the CDR3 is 16 residues. CDR1 is SGHTA, CDR2 FQGNSA, per germline. CDR3 in amino acids: CASSLGRGGGQETQYF. The CDR3 DNA is TGTGCCAGCAGCTTAGGTCGGGGGGGCGGCCAAGAGACCCAGTACTTC.

The V and J genes are TRBV7-8 and TRBJ1-3, with 12 nucleotides matching TRBD1. Looked up from germline, CDR1 is SGHVS and CDR2 is FQNEAQ. The V segment lost 6 bases and the J segment 4 bases; nucleotides outside the gene matches: 1. The CDR3 has 14 amino acids. CDR3 sequence (DNA): TGTGCCAGCAGTGGGACAGGGGGCGGAAACACCATATATTTT. Amino acids: CASSGTGGGNTIYF. The whole variable domain, filled in from reference TRBV7-8 and TRBJ1-3, reads GAGVSQSPRYKVAKRGQDVALRCDPISGHVSLFWYQQALGQGPEFLTYFQNEAQLDKSGLPSDRFFAERPEGSVSTLKIQRTQQEDSAVYLCASSGTGGGNTIYFGEGSWLTVV.

The J gene is TRBJ1-2, the V gene TRBV19; a weak D match, TRBD1 (6 bases). The V and J ends lost 2 bases and 4 bases respectively, with 14 bases between them. There are 15 residues in the CDR3. In germline, CDR1 is LNHDA, CDR2 SQIVND (reference sequence). The CDR3 spells CASSISGGQVYGYTF. In nucleotides, the CDR3 is TGTGCCAGTAGTATAAGCGGGGGCCAGGTCTATGGCTACACCTTC. The whole variable domain, remainder taken from reference TRBV19 and TRBJ1-2, is DGGITQSPKYLFRKEGQNVTLSCEQNLNHDAMYWYRQDPGQGLRLIYYSQIVNDFQKGDIAEGYSVSREKKESFPLTVTSAQKNPTAFYLCASSISGGQVYGYTFGSGTRLTVV.

The V call is TRBV5-1, the J call TRBJ2-3; possibly TRBD2 for D (7 bases). There are 14 residues in the CDR3. Germline V gene lookup returns CDR1 SGHRS and CDR2 YFSETQ. Trimming cost V 9 bases and J 3 bases, with 17 bases left between them. CDR3 bases: TGCGCCACCTCAAGGGGGGGAGTGACAGATACGCAGTATTTT. Amino acid sequence: CATSRGGVTDTQYF.

The chain has TRBV15 and TRBJ2-7; D might be TRBD1 (5 bases). V lost 1 base to trimming and J lost 0 bases, with 10 bases between them. Germline V gene sequence: CDR1 LNHNV, CDR2 YYDKDF (reference sequence). The CDR3 covers 15 residues. Here the CDR3 DNA reads TGTGCCACCAGCAGAGGTGGGGCAAGCTCCTACGAGCAGTACTTC. As protein: CATSRGGASSYEQYF.

V usage is TRBV21-1 and J usage is TRBJ1-1. TRBV21-1 is marked as a pseudogene. This CDR3 contains 13 residues. Here the CDR3 DNA reads TGTGCCAGCATCTCTAGGGGGGGCACTGAAGCTTTCTTT. Protein product: CASISRGGTEAFF.

The CDR3 spells CASRITGDGYTF. The CDR3 DNA is TGTGCCAGCAGAATAACAGGGGATGGCTACACCTTC. The V gene is TRBV7-9, the J gene TRBJ1-2, with 7 bases that match TRBD1. The CDR3 is 12 residues long. V gave up 6 bases and J gave up 6 bases; unmatched junction bases: 4. CDR1 and CDR2 (germline): SEHNR, FQNEAQ (reference sequence).

The chain joins TRBV19 to TRBJ2-3, with TRBD2 identical over 9 bases. The CDR3 extends over 17 amino acids. Germline CDR1 reads LNHDA; CDR2 reads SQIVND (reference sequence). V trimming: 5 bases; J trimming: 1 base; junction bases outside the gene matches: 10. As DNA, the CDR3 is TGTGCCAGTAGTGTGAGGCCGGGACTAGCAGGCACAGATACGCAGTATTTT. Its translation: CASSVRPGLAGTDTQYF.

The V call is TRBV7-2, the J call TRBJ2-7, with 7 bases matching TRBD2. This CDR3 has 14 residues. The germline V gene has CDR1 SGHTA and CDR2 FQGNSA. V was pared by 3 bases and J by 4 bases, with 6 bases of the junction left unmatched. CDR3 sequence (DNA): TGTGCCAGCAGCTTCCAGCGGGGTAATTACGAGCAGTACTTC. Amino acid sequence: CASSFQRGNYEQYF.

The chain joins TRBV7-3 to TRBJ1-1, with D unresolved. Germline CDR1 and CDR2: SGHTA and FQGTGA. The ends were cut back, 3 bases at V and 4 bases at J, with 9 bases in the middle. The CDR3 extends over 13 amino acids. The DNA for the CDR3 is TGTGCCAGCAGCTTGAGGGATGGCACTGAAGCTTTCTTT. Amino acid sequence: CASSLRDGTEAFF.

This rearrangement joins TRBV11-3 to TRBJ2-1, with TRBD1 matching 8 bases. CDR3 length: 13 residues. Germline CDR1 SGHNT, CDR2 YENEEA. V trimming: 0 bases; J trimming: 12 bases; junction bases outside the gene matches: 4. This CDR3 is CASSLDSGTGQFF. The CDR3 region has the DNA TGTGCCAGCAGCTTAGACTCCGGGACAGGGCAGTTCTTC.

The rearrangement links TRBV5-1 to TRBJ1-5; D is ambiguous. Deletions cut 0 bases from V and 0 bases from J, with 4 bases between. CDR1 and CDR2 from the germline V gene are SGHRS and YFSETQ. CDR3 length: 14 residues. CDR3 bases: TGCGCCAGCAGCTTGGACGGTAGCAATCAGCCCCAGCATTTT. Amino acid sequence: CASSLDGSNQPQHF.